The next 27 T cell receptor beta chains were all read from a single sample in a study of blood T cell repertoires in COVID-19. Data came from immunoSEQ multiplex PCR; TCRdb stores just in-frame clones and leaves some out. The data hold roughly 160,000 clones, with 88% observed a single time. Sequenced: peripheral blood. The receptor set was obtained from a man between 60 and 70 years old with acute or convalescent COVID-19.

This chain uses TRBV5-1 with TRBJ1-6, with D perhaps TRBD1 (5 bases). The V gene's germline CDR1 is SGHRS and CDR2 YFSETQ. Trimming removed 2 bases from V and 10 bases from J, with 13 bases in between. The CDR3 contains 14 residues. CDR3 loop: CASSLGAADSPLHF. In DNA form, the CDR3 reads TGCGCCAGCAGCTTAGGGGCAGCTGACTCACCCCTCCACTTT.

This chain uses TRBV25-1 with TRBJ2-1; D is perhaps TRBD1 (6 bases). The CDR3 covers 13 residues. Trimming shortened V by 4 bases and J by 10 bases, and 14 bases separated the two germline ends. Germline V gene data show CDR1 as MGHDK and CDR2 as SYGVNS. The CDR3 DNA reads TGTGCCAGCAGTGGTACAGGGAGTAGGGAGCAGTTCTTC. This translates into CASSGTGSREQFF.

The chain has TRBV19 and TRBJ2-7, with 7 positions matching TRBD1. The germline V gene encodes CDR1 LNHDA and CDR2 SQIVND (reference sequence). The junction had 7 bases not matched to a gene; V was cut back by 3 bases and J by 2 bases. CDR3 size: 15 residues. The CDR3 DNA sequence: TGTGCCAGTAGTATTCGGCCAGGGGGAACCTACGAGCAGTACTTC. Amino acids: CASSIRPGGTYEQYF.

V is TRBV24-1 and J is TRBJ2-4; TRBD1 matches at 7 bases. The CDR3 is 14 amino acids. Germline trimming cut 4 bases from V and 7 bases from J; bases unmatched to any gene: 6. The germline V gene has CDR1 KGHDR and CDR2 SFDVKD. As DNA, the CDR3 is TGTGCCACCAGTGACCCCGGACAGGCGAACATTCAGTACTTC. It codes for CATSDPGQANIQYF.

This chain joins TRBV19 and TRBJ1-5; weak D call: TRBD1 (5 bases). Germline assignment: CDR1 LNHDA and CDR2 SQIVND (reference sequence). CDR3 length equals 15 residues. Trimming left V 6 bases short and J 0 bases short, with 12 bases between. In DNA, the CDR3 is TGTGCCAGTAGCTTACTGGACATTAGCAATCAGCCCCAGCATTTT. It encodes CASSLLDISNQPQHF.

The gene calls are TRBV7-2 and TRBJ2-6, with 9 positions matching TRBD2. Trimming took 1 base from V and 2 from J; bases not matched to a gene: 0. Germline lookup yields CDR1 SGHTA and CDR2 FQGNSA. The CDR3 loop spans 16 amino acids. CDR3 DNA sequence: TGTGCCAGCAGCTTAGTAGCGGGGGCTGGGGCCAACGTCCTGACTTTC. Protein sequence: CASSLVAGAGANVLTF.

This chain links TRBV5-8 with TRBJ1-3; perhaps TRBD1 as D (6 bases). The CDR3 totals 14 residues. Germline values: CDR1 SGHTS, CDR2 YDEGEE. V lost 5 bases and J lost 4, with 13 bases in between. CDR3 residues: CASSSDSLGNTIYF. In DNA, the CDR3 is TGTGCCAGCAGTTCGGACAGCCTAGGAAACACCATATATTTT.

This sequence joins TRBV3-1 (or the pseudogene TRBV3-2) and TRBJ2-5, with TRBD2 identical over 13 bases. The CDR3 is made up of 17 amino acids. V shed 3 bases and J 2 bases; nucleotides not matched to a gene: 6. CDR1 and CDR2 from the germline V gene are LGHDT and YNNKEL (reference sequence). CDR3 protein: CASSHRGLAGDQETQYF. CDR3 in DNA: TGTGCCAGCAGCCACCGAGGACTAGCGGGGGATCAAGAGACCCAGTACTTC.

The chain employs TRBV3-1 (or the pseudogene TRBV3-2) and TRBJ2-1, with TRBD2 matching over 9 bases. Germline values: CDR1 LGHDT, CDR2 YNNKEL (reference sequence). J gave up 6 bases and V 3 bases, and 6 bases lay outside the gene matches. This CDR3 has 15 amino acids. Here the CDR3 reads CASSQLSSGANEQFF. CDR3 coding DNA: TGTGCCAGCAGCCAGCTGTCTAGCGGGGCCAATGAGCAGTTCTTC.

This clone has a single count. V gene TRBV4-1 combines with J gene TRBJ1-5; possible D gene TRBD1, 6 bases. The CDR3 is 15 amino acids. Germline values: CDR1 MGHRA, CDR2 YSYEKL. V lost 2 bases to trimming and J lost 3 bases, with 11 bases between them. For the CDR3, the DNA is TGCGCCAGCAGCCAACCCGACAGGAACAATCAGCCCCAGCATTTT. This translates into CASSQPDRNNQPQHF.

This sequence joins TRBV18 and TRBJ2-7, with 7 bases that match TRBD1. CDR3 size: 14 residues. V shed 0 bases, J shed 4 bases, and the junction held 3 bases outside the gene matches. Per the germline V gene, CDR1 is KGHSH and CDR2 is LQKENI. In nucleotides, the CDR3 is TGTGCCAGCTCACCACCATCCAGGGGGTACGAGCAGTACTTC. Translation gives CASSPPSRGYEQYF.

The V gene is TRBV11-2, the J gene TRBJ1-1; TRBD1 aligns across 9 bases. This CDR3 contains 16 residues. V was pared by 3 bases and J by 4 bases, with 9 bases of the junction left unmatched. The germline CDR1 and CDR2 sequences are SGHAT and FQNNGV. The CDR3: CASSLPNRGRVTEAFF. The CDR3 DNA sequence: TGTGCCAGCAGCTTGCCAAACAGGGGGCGTGTCACTGAAGCTTTCTTT.

The DNA of the CDR3 is TGTGCCAGCAGCTTAGGTCTCCGGACAGGGGGCGAAAAACTGTTTTTT. This encodes CASSLGLRTGGEKLFF. The V call is TRBV11-2, the J call TRBJ1-4, with 11 bases identical to TRBD1. The CDR3 is 16 amino acids. Germline lookup yields CDR1 SGHAT and CDR2 FQNNGV. V lost 1 base, J lost 8 bases, and 6 bases stayed unmatched.

This rearrangement joins TRBV19 to TRBJ1-2, with D hard to call. Germline lookup yields CDR1 LNHDA and CDR2 SQIVND (reference sequence). The CDR3 is made up of 11 amino acids. The germline V and J ends were trimmed by 5 bases and 6 bases, with 7 bases remaining between them. The CDR3 DNA reads as TGTGCCAGTAGTTCGAGGGATGGCTACACCTTC. Amino acids: CASSSRDGYTF.

The rearrangement uses TRBV18 and TRBJ2-3; 7 bases agree with TRBD1. CDR1 is KGHSH, CDR2 LQKENI, per germline. J was trimmed by 0 bases and V by 0 bases; bases with no gene match: 3. CDR3 length equals 16 residues. This chain's CDR3 is CASSPPKGASTDTQYF. In nucleotides, the CDR3 is TGTGCCAGCTCACCACCCAAGGGGGCGAGCACAGATACGCAGTATTTT.

This chain uses TRBV30 with TRBJ1-5; no definite D call. This CDR3 contains 14 residues. Trimming left V 2 bases short and J 0 bases short, with 8 bases between. Germline V gene sequence: CDR1 GTSNPN, CDR2 SVGIG (reference sequence). As DNA, the CDR3 is TGTGCCTGGAGTACGGGTAATAGCAATCAGCCCCAGCATTTT. It codes for CAWSTGNSNQPQHF.

This rearrangement joins TRBV5-1 to TRBJ2-6; the match to TRBD1 covers 8 bases. Germline trimming cut 3 bases from V and 0 bases from J; bases unmatched to any gene: 11. Germline loops: CDR1 SGHRS, CDR2 YFSETQ. The CDR3 spans 19 residues. The CDR3 sequence: CASSSDRTGPYSGANVLTF. The CDR3 DNA sequence: TGCGCCAGCAGCTCCGATCGGACAGGGCCGTACTCTGGGGCCAACGTCCTGACTTTC.

This clone was observed a single time. The J gene is TRBJ2-5, the V gene TRBV5-1; D not resolved. Germline assignment: CDR1 SGHRS and CDR2 YFSETQ. The germline V and J ends were trimmed by 2 bases and 7 bases, with 12 bases remaining between them. The CDR3 sequence is 13 residues long. CDR3 coding DNA: TGCGCCAGCAGCTTCGACACGGTGAGGACCCAGTACTTC. Its translation: CASSFDTVRTQYF.

J is TRBJ1-2 and V is TRBV19; 10 bases are shared with TRBD1. CDR3 length: 13 residues. With 10 bases clipped from V and 2 bases from J, the junction kept 4 bases outside the gene matches. Germline CDR1 and CDR2: LNHDA and SQIVND (reference sequence). CDR3 loop: CATETGGNYGYTF. The DNA of the CDR3 is TGTGCCACCGAGACAGGGGGCAACTATGGCTACACCTTC.

The CDR3 DNA is TGTGCCAGCAGCTTGACGACAGGGACAGATACGCAGTATTTT. Translated, it gives CASSLTTGTDTQYF. This chain connects TRBV5-4 to TRBJ2-3; 7 bases are a match to TRBD1. CDR3 size: 14 residues. Germline lookup yields CDR1 SGHNT and CDR2 YYREEE (reference sequence). Germline trimming cut 1 base from V and 3 bases from J; bases unmatched to any gene: 2.

This chain joins TRBV19 and TRBJ1-5; D unclear. Trimming left V 1 base short and J 1 base short, with 5 bases between. CDR1 and CDR2 (germline): LNHDA, SQIVND (reference sequence). The CDR3 is 14 residues long. Here the CDR3 DNA reads TGTGCCAGTAGTATAGTTCAGAGCAATCAGCCCCAGCATTTT. Its protein product is CASSIVQSNQPQHF.

This chain connects TRBV4-1 to TRBJ1-5; 12 bases fit TRBD1. This CDR3 spans 19 amino acids. Trimming cost V 0 bases and J 1 base; bases outside gene matches: 7. The germline CDR1 and CDR2 sequences are MGHRA and YSYEKL. This chain's CDR3 is CASSQDSKGQGASNQPQHF. The CDR3 coding sequence is TGCGCCAGCAGCCAAGATAGTAAGGGACAGGGGGCGAGCAATCAGCCCCAGCATTTT.

The chain employs TRBV6-1 and TRBJ1-4; D not resolved. The CDR3 has 16 amino acids. Trimming pared 3 bases from V and 0 bases from J, leaving 11 bases between. CDR1 MNHNS and CDR2 SASEGT come from the germline V gene. CDR3 amino acids: CASSEGSWSTNEKLFF. In nucleotides, the CDR3 is TGTGCCAGCAGTGAGGGGAGTTGGTCAACTAATGAAAAACTGTTTTTT.

The chain uses TRBV6-2 or TRBV6-3 and TRBJ1-2; the match to TRBD1 covers 11 bases. This CDR3 has 17 residues. V lost 1 base, J lost 0 bases, and 4 bases stayed unmatched. The V gene's germline CDR1 is MNHEY and CDR2 SVGEGT. In DNA form, the CDR3 reads TGTGCCAGCAGTTACTTGCCGGGACAGGGGGCTAACTATGGCTACACCTTC. Its translation: CASSYLPGQGANYGYTF.

V and J are TRBV5-1 and TRBJ1-1; D remains ambiguous. Per germline, CDR1 SGHRS and CDR2 YFSETQ. CDR3 size: 13 residues. The V gene lost 4 bases and the J gene lost 0 bases, with 7 bases spanning the gap. The CDR3 DNA reads as TGCGCCAGCAGCAAAACAGTGAACACTGAAGCTTTCTTT. It encodes CASSKTVNTEAFF.

The chain joins TRBV11-2 to TRBJ2-2; 9 bases line up with TRBD1. The germline gives CDR1 SGHAT, CDR2 FQNNGV. This CDR3 is built from 14 residues. The junction had 6 bases not matched to a gene; V was cut back by 5 bases and J by 8 bases. CDR3 bases: TGTGCCAGCAGCCTCGACAGGGGGACGGGGGAGCTGTTTTTT. It is translated as CASSLDRGTGELFF.

The V and J genes are TRBV15 and TRBJ2-2; the D is unclear. The ends were cut back, 1 base at V and 1 base at J, with 7 bases in the middle. Per germline, CDR1 LNHNV and CDR2 YYDKDF (reference sequence). The length of the CDR3 is 15 residues. The CDR3 sequence is CATSRGSKNTGELFF. In nucleotides, the CDR3 is TGTGCCACCAGCAGAGGGAGCAAGAACACCGGGGAGCTGTTTTTT.